The 31 T cell receptor beta chains in this list originate from one sample, sequenced in a study of blood T cell repertoires in COVID-19. Repertoires were generated with immunoSEQ multiplex PCR, while TCRdb's copy carries only in-frame clones and drops some. Of 110,000 or so clones in the sample, about four fifths were seen once. The sequencing input was peripheral blood. Receptors were obtained from a human donor in a cohort sampled during active COVID-19.

J is TRBJ2-1 and V is TRBV3-1 (or the pseudogene TRBV3-2); D remains ambiguous. Between the trimmed V and J ends, which lost 8 bases and 6 bases, there was a span of 8 bases. This CDR3 comprises 11 residues. CDR1 and CDR2 (germline): LGHDT, YNNKEL (reference sequence). CDR3 amino acids: CASGLLNEQFF. The CDR3 region has the DNA TGTGCCAGCGGGCTCCTCAATGAGCAGTTCTTC.

V is TRBV18 and J is TRBJ1-5, with D possibly being TRBD1 (6 bases). Per the germline V gene, CDR1 is KGHSH and CDR2 is LQKENI. CDR3 length equals 17 residues. Trimming took 4 bases from V and 3 from J, leaving 19 bases between them. This chain's CDR3 is CASSQNRALGTNQPQHF. DNA for the CDR3: TGTGCCAGCTCACAGAACAGGGCACTGGGTACCAATCAGCCCCAGCATTTT.

This clone was observed a handful of times. J is TRBJ2-7 and V is TRBV27; perhaps TRBD2 as D (5 bases). The V gene's germline CDR1 is MNHEY and CDR2 SMNVEV (reference sequence). Trimming pared 4 bases from V and 0 bases from J, leaving 10 bases between. CDR3 size: 14 residues. The CDR3 region has the DNA TGTGCCAGCAGTTATCGGACTTCCTCCTACGAGCAGTACTTC. This gives the protein CASSYRTSSYEQYF.

This clone was observed a single time. This chain joins TRBV30 and TRBJ1-5; D may be TRBD1 (6 bases). CDR3 size: 14 residues. Germline lookup yields CDR1 GTSNPN and CDR2 SVGIG (reference sequence). Trimming cost V 6 bases and J 6 bases, with 18 bases left between them. As DNA, the CDR3 is TGTGCCTGCTTAAAAACAGGGAAAGGTCAGCCCCAGCATTTT. This sequence encodes CACLKTGKGQPQHF.

V gene TRBV6-6 combines with J gene TRBJ2-1, with 9 positions matching TRBD2. V was pared by 2 bases and J by 4 bases, with 6 bases of the junction left unmatched. This CDR3 is 16 amino acids long. CDR1 is MNHNY, CDR2 SVGAGI, per germline (reference sequence). The CDR3 nucleotides are TGTGCCAGCAGTTACGAGCTAGCGGGGATATACAATGAGCAGTTCTTC. Translated, it gives CASSYELAGIYNEQFF.

The rearrangement links TRBV19 to TRBJ2-1, with 9 bases aligning to TRBD2. CDR3 size: 14 residues. The trim removed 5 bases at V and 7 bases at J, leaving 6 bases unmatched. Germline-derived CDR1 and CDR2 are LNHDA and SQIVND (reference sequence). The CDR3 sequence: CASSSSGNRNEQFF. The CDR3 region has the DNA TGTGCCAGTAGTTCTAGCGGGAATAGGAATGAGCAGTTCTTC.

The V and J genes are TRBV6-6 and TRBJ2-7; 11 nucleotides agree with TRBD2. The CDR3 length is 17 residues. Germline V lookup: CDR1 MNHNY, CDR2 SVGAGI (reference sequence). V shed 5 bases and J 2 bases; nucleotides not matched to a gene: 11. The CDR3, as DNA: TGTGCCAGCAGTCCCGGACTAGCGGGCGCTATACCCTACGAGCAGTACTTC. It specifies CASSPGLAGAIPYEQYF.

The chain carries TRBV6-5 and TRBJ2-1, with D hard to call. CDR3 length: 14 residues. V was clipped by 4 bases and J by 7 bases, with 14 bases between them. The germline gives CDR1 MNHEY, CDR2 SVGAGI. CDR3 sequence reads: CASSSTTRINEQFF. The CDR3 DNA reads as TGTGCCAGCAGTTCCACGACGAGGATAAATGAGCAGTTCTTC.

The CDR3 sequence is CASSQEGLAGGRQNTQYF. CDR3 bases: TGTGCCAGCAGCCAAGAGGGGTTAGCGGGAGGAAGACAGAATACGCAGTATTTT. J is TRBJ2-3 and V is TRBV14; 10 nucleotides line up with TRBD2. V lost 0 bases, J lost 7 bases, and 13 bases stayed unmatched. The CDR3 covers 18 residues. Germline V gene lookup returns CDR1 SGHDN and CDR2 FVKESK.

The chain links TRBV2 to TRBJ1-2, with TRBD1 matching 8 bases. The V segment lost 7 bases and the J segment 3 bases; nucleotides outside the gene matches: 1. CDR1 is SNHLY and CDR2 is FYNNEI in the germline V gene. The CDR3 runs 12 residues. The CDR3 nucleotides are TGTGCCAGCAAACAGGGGGACTATGGCTACACCTTC. It codes for CASKQGDYGYTF.

This clone has a handful of counts. The V call is TRBV9, the J call TRBJ2-2, with D possibly TRBD2 on 6 matching bases. V was shortened by 6 bases and J by 2 bases, with 14 bases between the two germline ends. From germline, CDR1 is SGDLS and CDR2 YYNGEE. This CDR3 has 15 amino acids. CDR3 in amino acids: CASNSPGLNTGELFF. In DNA, the CDR3 is TGTGCCAGCAATAGCCCGGGACTTAACACCGGGGAGCTGTTTTTT.

The chain is built from TRBV19 and TRBJ1-5; 9 positions match TRBD1. The length of the CDR3 is 14 residues. Trimming at V came to 5 bases and at J to 9 bases, leaving 8 bases not matched to a gene. Germline loops: CDR1 LNHDA, CDR2 SQIVND (reference sequence). The CDR3 sequence: CASSADRGDWPQHF. The CDR3 nucleotides read TGTGCCAGTAGTGCGGACAGGGGAGATTGGCCCCAGCATTTT.

The V call is TRBV19, the J call TRBJ1-5; perhaps TRBD1 as D (5 bases). Germline lookup yields CDR1 LNHDA and CDR2 SQIVND (reference sequence). Trimming took 3 bases from V and 1 from J, leaving 10 bases between them. This CDR3 contains 15 residues. In DNA, the CDR3 is TGTGCCAGTAGTATGGGGCAGAGAAGCAATCAGCCCCAGCATTTT. This sequence encodes CASSMGQRSNQPQHF.

The chain couples TRBV6-2 or TRBV6-3 to TRBJ2-7; 12 bases fit TRBD1. The CDR3 totals 17 residues. The V and J ends lost 5 bases and 3 bases, in that order; junction bases with no gene match: 11. Germline lookup yields CDR1 MNHEY and CDR2 SVGEGT. The CDR3 bases are TGTGCCAGCAGTGGGTTAGGGACAGGGGGCGGCCTCTACGAGCAGTACTTC. Its protein is CASSGLGTGGGLYEQYF.

This chain joins TRBV2 and TRBJ1-1; 7 bases line up with TRBD1. V shed 6 bases and J 1 base; nucleotides not matched to a gene: 5. The CDR3 sequence is 14 residues long. The germline V gene encodes CDR1 SNHLY and CDR2 FYNNEI. The CDR3 reads CASRTGPENTEAFF. The CDR3 bases are TGTGCCAGCAGGACAGGGCCCGAGAACACTGAAGCTTTCTTT.

The chain carries TRBV7-8 and TRBJ1-4, with 8 bases identical to TRBD1. The CDR3 extends over 14 amino acids. Germline CDR1 SGHVS, CDR2 FQNEAQ. Trimming removed 1 base from V and 8 bases from J; junction bases left unmatched: 3. The chain's CDR3 is CASSLGQGREKLFF. In DNA, the CDR3 is TGTGCCAGCAGCTTAGGACAGGGGAGAGAAAAACTGTTTTTT.

J is TRBJ1-6 and V is TRBV7-6, with TRBD1 matching over 8 bases. V was clipped by 3 bases and J by 8 bases; unmatched bases: 9. Germline CDR1 SGHVS, CDR2 FNYEAQ. CDR3 length: 16 amino acids. Here the CDR3 reads CASSFGQGVGDSPLHF. CDR3 sequence (DNA): TGTGCCAGCAGCTTCGGACAGGGAGTTGGTGATTCACCCCTCCACTTT.

The J gene is TRBJ2-7, the V gene TRBV6-2 or TRBV6-3, with TRBD1 identical over 9 bases. CDR1 and CDR2 from the germline V gene are MNHEY and SVGEGT. The length of the CDR3 is 13 residues. Germline trimming cut 5 bases from V and 6 bases from J; bases unmatched to any gene: 5. The CDR3 is CASSLGQGSEQYF. The CDR3 DNA follows: TGTGCCAGCAGTCTGGGACAGGGATCCGAGCAGTACTTC.

The V call is TRBV28, the J call TRBJ1-4; 8 positions match TRBD1. CDR1 is MDHEN and CDR2 is SYDVKM in the germline V gene. The V and J ends lost 10 bases and 6 bases, in that order; junction bases with no gene match: 10. This CDR3 is built from 14 residues. The CDR3 sequence is CAIGSRGQDEKLFF. For the CDR3, the DNA is TGTGCCATAGGATCCAGGGGGCAGGATGAAAAACTGTTTTTT.

The chain carries TRBV5-1 and TRBJ2-7; 8 bases are a match to TRBD1. The germline V gene encodes CDR1 SGHRS and CDR2 YFSETQ. V lost 4 bases to trimming and J lost 3 bases; unmatched junction nucleotides: 9. This CDR3 has 15 amino acids. The CDR3 loop is CASSQGQGGVYEQYF. CDR3 bases: TGCGCCAGCAGCCAAGGACAGGGTGGGGTCTACGAGCAGTACTTC.

The rearrangement uses TRBV18 and TRBJ2-3; D not resolved. This CDR3 region has 14 residues. The V end was cut by 3 bases, the J end by 4 bases, with 11 bases between. Germline V gene data show CDR1 as KGHSH and CDR2 as LQKENI. CDR3 region: CASSPPSVADTQYF. The CDR3 coding sequence is TGTGCCAGCTCACCGCCGTCGGTGGCAGATACGCAGTATTTT.

V and J are TRBV5-1 and TRBJ2-7; TRBD2 aligns across 8 bases. Unmatched junction bases numbered 9, after V lost 7 bases and J lost 3 bases. Germline CDR1 reads SGHRS; CDR2 reads YFSETQ. The CDR3 spans 14 residues. The CDR3 sequence: CASGKMAGGYEQYF. CDR3 in DNA: TGCGCCAGCGGTAAGATGGCGGGGGGCTACGAGCAGTACTTC.

The count of this clone is one. The genes are TRBV11-2 and TRBJ2-7; D perhaps matches TRBD2 (7 bases). The V end was cut by 5 bases, the J end by 5 bases, with 16 bases between. From germline, CDR1 is SGHAT and CDR2 FQNNGV. This CDR3 is built from 14 residues. Here the CDR3 reads CASSQGGGFDEQYF. The CDR3 DNA follows: TGTGCCAGCAGCCAAGGGGGGGGGTTCGACGAGCAGTACTTC.

The chain joins TRBV11-2 to TRBJ2-7, with TRBD2 matching 7 bases. The CDR3 runs 14 residues. With 3 bases clipped from V and 6 bases from J, the junction kept 8 bases outside the gene matches. Germline V gives CDR1 SGHAT, CDR2 FQNNGV. Here the CDR3 DNA reads TGTGCCAGCAGCTTTCGAGCGGGGACCGGCGAGCAGTACTTC. Its protein product is CASSFRAGTGEQYF.

The rearrangement uses TRBV11-3 and TRBJ2-3; 9 nucleotides line up with TRBD2. J lost 3 bases, V lost 7 bases, and 8 bases had no gene match. The CDR3 is 15 amino acids. Germline V CDR1 and CDR2: SGHNT, YENEEA. DNA for the CDR3: TGTGCCAGCAAGATAGCGGGGGAGGGTACAGATACGCAGTATTTT. Amino acid sequence: CASKIAGEGTDTQYF.

In DNA, the CDR3 is TGTGCCAGCAGCTCCTACGGGACTAGCGGGATTTACGAGCAGTACTTC. Residues: CASSSYGTSGIYEQYF. The V call is TRBV7-2, the J call TRBJ2-7, with 13 bases identical to TRBD2. The germline V gene encodes CDR1 SGHTA and CDR2 FQGNSA. Losses at the gene ends were 4 bases for V and 4 bases for J; bases not matched to a gene: 7. This CDR3 comprises 16 residues.

The J gene is TRBJ1-1, the V gene TRBV5-5; no reliable D call. Per the germline V gene, CDR1 is SGHKS and CDR2 is YYEKEE (reference sequence). CDR3 length equals 14 residues. V was pared by 4 bases and J by 2 bases, with 12 bases between. CDR3 residues: CASSPPTLNTEAFF. CDR3 DNA sequence: TGTGCCAGCAGCCCCCCTACCCTCAACACTGAAGCTTTCTTT.

This clone was detected once. The rearrangement joins TRBV10-3 to TRBJ1-5, with TRBD1 matching 7 bases. Looked up from germline, CDR1 is ENHRY and CDR2 is SYGVKD. V dropped 0 bases and J dropped 7; count of bases not matched to a gene: 6. The CDR3 is 15 residues long. CDR3 loop: CAISESPQGQQPQHF. As DNA, the CDR3 is TGTGCCATCAGTGAGTCGCCACAGGGGCAACAGCCCCAGCATTTT.

The genes are TRBV27 and TRBJ1-3; 9 positions agree with TRBD1. The CDR3 covers 15 residues. Trimming took 1 base from V and 8 from J; bases not matched to a gene: 6. Germline assignment: CDR1 MNHEY and CDR2 SMNVEV (reference sequence). In DNA form, the CDR3 reads TGTGCCAGCAGTTTATATGCGGGACAGGGTGACACCATATATTTT. Its protein is CASSLYAGQGDTIYF.

The rearrangement uses TRBV6-1 and TRBJ1-2; D is perhaps TRBD1 (5 bases). Trimming took off 3 bases at V and 4 bases at J, with 9 bases between the two ends. The CDR3 extends over 13 amino acids. The germline V gene encodes CDR1 MNHNS and CDR2 SASEGT. For the CDR3, the DNA is TGTGCCAGCAGTGAGTGGGGGGGCTATGGCTACACCTTC. Translating gives CASSEWGGYGYTF.

The chain uses TRBV30 and TRBJ2-5, with no clear D. CDR3 size: 11 residues. Trimming cost V 0 bases and J 5 bases, with 4 bases left between them. Germline values: CDR1 GTSNPN, CDR2 SVGIG (reference sequence). The CDR3 loop reads CAWSVSETQYF. As DNA, the CDR3 is TGTGCCTGGAGTGTCTCGGAGACCCAGTACTTC. The variable domain in full, completed from reference TRBV30 and TRBJ2-5, reads SQTIHQWPATLVQPVGSPLSLECTVEGTSNPNLYWYRQAAGRGLQLLFYSVGIGQISSEVPQNLSASRPQDRQFILSSKKLLLSDSGFYLCAWSVSETQYFGPGTRLLVL.